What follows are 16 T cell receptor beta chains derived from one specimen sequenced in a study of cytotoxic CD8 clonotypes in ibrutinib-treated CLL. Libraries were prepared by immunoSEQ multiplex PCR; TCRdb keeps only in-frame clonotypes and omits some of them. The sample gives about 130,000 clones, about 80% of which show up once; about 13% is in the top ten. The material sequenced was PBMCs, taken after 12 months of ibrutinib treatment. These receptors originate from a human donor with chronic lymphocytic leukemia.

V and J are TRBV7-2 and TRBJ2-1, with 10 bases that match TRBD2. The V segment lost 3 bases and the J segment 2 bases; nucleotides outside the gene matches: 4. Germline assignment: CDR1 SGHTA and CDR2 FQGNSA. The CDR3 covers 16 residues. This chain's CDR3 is CASSLILAGTYNEQFF. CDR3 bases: TGTGCCAGCAGCTTGATACTAGCGGGAACCTACAATGAGCAGTTCTTC. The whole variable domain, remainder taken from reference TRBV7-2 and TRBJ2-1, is GAGVSQSPSNKVTEKGKDVELRCDPISGHTALYWYRQSLGQGLEFLIYFQGNSAPDKSGLPSDRFSAERTGGSVSTLTIQRTQQEDSAVYLCASSLILAGTYNEQFFGPGTRLTVL.

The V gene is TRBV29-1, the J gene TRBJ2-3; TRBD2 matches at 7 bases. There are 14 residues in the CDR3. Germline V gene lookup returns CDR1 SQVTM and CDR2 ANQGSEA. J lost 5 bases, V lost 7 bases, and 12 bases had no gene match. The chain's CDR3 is CSAARRLAKDTQYF. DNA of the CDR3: TGCAGCGCCGCTAGGAGACTAGCAAAAGATACGCAGTATTTT.

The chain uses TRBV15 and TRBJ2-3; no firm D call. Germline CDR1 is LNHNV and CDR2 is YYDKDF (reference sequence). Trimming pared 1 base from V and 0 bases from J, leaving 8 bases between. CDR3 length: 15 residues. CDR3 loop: CATSRGRTSTDTQYF. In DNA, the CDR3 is TGTGCCACCAGCAGAGGTCGAACTAGCACAGATACGCAGTATTTT. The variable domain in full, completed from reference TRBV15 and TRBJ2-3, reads DAMVIQNPRYQVTQFGKPVTLSCSQTLNHNVMYWYQQKSSQAPKLLFHYYDKDFNNEADTPDNFQSRRPNTSFCFLDIRSPGLGDTAMYLCATSRGRTSTDTQYFGPGTRLTVL.

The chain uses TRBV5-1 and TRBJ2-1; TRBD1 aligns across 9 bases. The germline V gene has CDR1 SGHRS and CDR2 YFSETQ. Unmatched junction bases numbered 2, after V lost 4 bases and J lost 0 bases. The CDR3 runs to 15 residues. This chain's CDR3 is CASSVGQGSYNEQFF. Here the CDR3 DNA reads TGCGCCAGCAGCGTGGGACAGGGCTCCTACAATGAGCAGTTCTTC.

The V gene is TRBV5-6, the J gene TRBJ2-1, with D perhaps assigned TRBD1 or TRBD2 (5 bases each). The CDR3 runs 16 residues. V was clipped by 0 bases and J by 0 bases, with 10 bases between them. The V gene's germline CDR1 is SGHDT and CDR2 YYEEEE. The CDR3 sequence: CASSLGDARSYNEQFF. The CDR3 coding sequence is TGTGCCAGCAGCTTGGGGGACGCCCGCTCCTACAATGAGCAGTTCTTC. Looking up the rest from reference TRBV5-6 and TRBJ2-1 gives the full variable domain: DAGVTQSPTHLIKTRGQQVTLRCSPKSGHDTVSWYQQALGQGPQFIFQYYEEEERQRGNFPDRFSGHQFPNYSSELNVNALLLGDSALYLCASSLGDARSYNEQFFGPGTRLTVL.

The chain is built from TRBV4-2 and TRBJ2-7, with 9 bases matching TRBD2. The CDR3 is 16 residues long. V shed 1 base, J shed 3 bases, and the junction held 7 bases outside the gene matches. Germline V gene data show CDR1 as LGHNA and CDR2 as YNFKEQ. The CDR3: CASSQGPTSGVYEQYF. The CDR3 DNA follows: TGTGCCAGCAGCCAAGGCCCGACTAGCGGCGTCTACGAGCAGTACTTC.

The CDR3 here is CASRREGLASHGELFF. The CDR3 DNA reads as TGTGCCAGCAGGAGAGAAGGACTAGCTTCCCACGGGGAGCTGTTTTTT. V and J are TRBV6-4 and TRBJ2-2; 8 bases map to TRBD2. The CDR3 length is 16 residues. V trimming: 6 bases; J trimming: 7 bases; junction bases outside the gene matches: 13. CDR1 and CDR2 (germline): MRHNA, SNTAGT.

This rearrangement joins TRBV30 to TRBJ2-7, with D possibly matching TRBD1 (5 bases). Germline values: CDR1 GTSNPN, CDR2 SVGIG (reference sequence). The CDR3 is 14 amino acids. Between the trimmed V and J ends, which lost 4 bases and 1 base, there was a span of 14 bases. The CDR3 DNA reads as TGTGCCTGGAATTCAGGGATAGTGTCCTACGAGCAGTACTTC. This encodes CAWNSGIVSYEQYF. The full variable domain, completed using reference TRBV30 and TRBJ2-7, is SQTIHQWPATLVQPVGSPLSLECTVEGTSNPNLYWYRQAAGRGLQLLFYSVGIGQISSEVPQNLSASRPQDRQFILSSKKLLLSDSGFYLCAWNSGIVSYEQYFGPGTRLTVT.

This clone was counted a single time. CDR3 region: CATKQGLYTETQYF. CDR3 coding DNA: TGTGCCACCAAACAGGGTCTTTATACGGAGACCCAGTACTTC. J is TRBJ2-5 and V is TRBV19, with D possibly being TRBD1 (6 bases). V lost 10 bases to trimming and J lost 5 bases, with 20 bases between them. Germline CDR1 and CDR2: LNHDA and SQIVND (reference sequence). The length of the CDR3 is 14 residues.

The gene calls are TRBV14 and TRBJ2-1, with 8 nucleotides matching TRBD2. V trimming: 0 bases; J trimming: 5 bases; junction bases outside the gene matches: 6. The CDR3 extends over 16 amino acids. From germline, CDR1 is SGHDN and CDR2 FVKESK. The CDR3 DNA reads TGTGCCAGCAGCCAAGAAGCACTAGCGGCACACAATGAGCAGTTCTTC. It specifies CASSQEALAAHNEQFF.

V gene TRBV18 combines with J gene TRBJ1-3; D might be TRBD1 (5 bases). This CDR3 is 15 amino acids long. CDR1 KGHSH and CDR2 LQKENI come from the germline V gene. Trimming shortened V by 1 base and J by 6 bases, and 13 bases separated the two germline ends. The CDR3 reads CASSPRRGPENTIYF. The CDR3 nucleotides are TGTGCCAGCTCACCACGAAGGGGTCCGGAAAACACCATATATTTT.

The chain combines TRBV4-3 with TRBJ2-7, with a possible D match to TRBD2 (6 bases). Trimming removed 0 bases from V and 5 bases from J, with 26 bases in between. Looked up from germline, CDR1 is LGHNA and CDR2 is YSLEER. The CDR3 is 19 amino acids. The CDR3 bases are TGCGCCAGCAGCCAAGATCTCCGAACAGTAGGAGGGCGGTTCCACGAGCAGTACTTC. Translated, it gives CASSQDLRTVGGRFHEQYF.

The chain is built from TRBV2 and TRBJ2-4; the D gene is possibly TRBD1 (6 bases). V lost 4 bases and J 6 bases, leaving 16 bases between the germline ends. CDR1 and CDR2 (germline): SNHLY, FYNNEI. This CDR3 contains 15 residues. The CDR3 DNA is TGTGCCAGCAGTGGAGGAACAGGGATTGGAAACATTCAGTACTTC. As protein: CASSGGTGIGNIQYF.

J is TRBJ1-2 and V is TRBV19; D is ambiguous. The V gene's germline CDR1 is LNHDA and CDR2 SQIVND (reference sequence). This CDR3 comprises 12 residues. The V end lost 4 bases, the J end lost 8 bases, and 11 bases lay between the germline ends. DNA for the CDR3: TGTGCCAGTAGTACGGGCCTGGGGGGCTACACCTTC. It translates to CASSTGLGGYTF.

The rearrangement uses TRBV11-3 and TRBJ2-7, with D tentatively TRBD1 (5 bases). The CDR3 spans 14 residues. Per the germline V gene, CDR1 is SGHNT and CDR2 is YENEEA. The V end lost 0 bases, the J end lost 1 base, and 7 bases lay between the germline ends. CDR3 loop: CASSLDRTSYEQYF. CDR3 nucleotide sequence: TGTGCCAGCAGCTTAGATCGGACATCCTACGAGCAGTACTTC.

The CDR3 sequence: CATSRDSGTGGNEQFF. Written as DNA, the CDR3 is TGTGCCACCAGCAGAGATTCAGGGACAGGGGGCAATGAGCAGTTCTTC. The chain joins TRBV15 to TRBJ2-1; 11 positions agree with TRBD1. The CDR3 totals 16 residues. CDR1 and CDR2 from the germline V gene are LNHNV and YYDKDF (reference sequence). V gave up 0 bases and J gave up 6 bases; unmatched junction bases: 4.